Shown below are 29 T cell receptor beta chains from a single sample sequenced in a study of blood T cell repertoires in COVID-19. Profiling relied on immunoSEQ multiplex PCR, and the TCRdb table lists in-frame clones only, not all of them. The table lists about 58,000 clones, around 90% of them singletons, with 1.4% in the top ten. The sample consisted of peripheral blood. The source is a man aged 55 to 70 with acute or convalescent COVID-19.

The V gene is TRBV18, the J gene TRBJ2-5, with 8 bases that match TRBD2. This CDR3 is built from 14 residues. Unmatched junction bases numbered 4, after V lost 0 bases and J lost 7 bases. Germline V gene sequence: CDR1 KGHSH, CDR2 LQKENI. CDR3 bases: TGTGCCAGCTCACCACCGCCCGGGAGGGTGACCCAGTACTTC. Its translation is CASSPPPGRVTQYF.

The rearrangement uses TRBV28 and TRBJ2-1; D call uncertain. CDR1 is MDHEN and CDR2 is SYDVKM in the germline V gene. V was cut by 3 bases and J by 5 bases, with 17 bases left in between. The length of the CDR3 is 16 residues. The CDR3 loop reads CASSFRSRILNNEQFF. CDR3 nucleotide sequence: TGTGCCAGCAGTTTCAGGTCCCGCATCCTAAACAATGAGCAGTTCTTC.

In DNA, the CDR3 is TGTGCCAGTAGTATGGCCCCGGGGTCCTACGAGCAGTACTTC. Translating it yields CASSMAPGSYEQYF. The rearrangement links TRBV19 to TRBJ2-7, with D possibly TRBD2 on 5 matching bases. The CDR3 sequence is 14 residues long. V was cut by 3 bases and J by 1 base, with 10 bases left in between. From germline, CDR1 is LNHDA and CDR2 SQIVND (reference sequence).

The CDR3 DNA is TGTGCCAGCAGTTCGACTAGCGGGAGTTACGAGCAGTACTTC. Amino acid sequence: CASSSTSGSYEQYF. This chain joins TRBV27 and TRBJ2-7, with 12 bases fitting TRBD2. Per germline, CDR1 MNHEY and CDR2 SMNVEV (reference sequence). V was clipped by 4 bases and J by 4 bases; unmatched bases: 2. This CDR3 is 14 amino acids long.

This clone was seen a few times. The rearrangement links TRBV2 to TRBJ1-1, with a weak D call TRBD1 (5 bases). CDR1 and CDR2 from the germline V gene are SNHLY and FYNNEI. The CDR3 sequence is 14 residues long. V was pared by 6 bases and J by 2 bases, with 13 bases between. The CDR3 here is CASRDDSLNTEAFF. CDR3 DNA: TGTGCCAGCAGGGATGACAGTCTTAACACTGAAGCTTTCTTT.

V gene TRBV28 combines with J gene TRBJ2-3; D is ambiguous. V lost 5 bases and J lost 2, with 5 bases in between. Germline V gene lookup returns CDR1 MDHEN and CDR2 SYDVKM. The CDR3 covers 12 residues. CDR3 loop: CASSPFTDTQYF. The CDR3 coding sequence is TGTGCCAGCAGTCCCTTCACAGATACGCAGTATTTT.

The V and J genes are TRBV13 and TRBJ2-4; TRBD2 might be the D (7 bases). V lost 4 bases and J 1 base, leaving 14 bases between the germline ends. CDR3 size: 16 residues. CDR1 and CDR2 (germline): PRHDT, FYEKMQ (reference sequence). The CDR3, as DNA: TGTGCCAGCAGCTCGGGGGGCGCCGGGGCCAAAAACATTCAGTACTTC. Its protein is CASSSGGAGAKNIQYF.

The chain has TRBV28 and TRBJ2-7; 8 bases fit TRBD2. CDR1 MDHEN and CDR2 SYDVKM come from the germline V gene. This CDR3 is 11 amino acids long. V was pared by 6 bases and J by 11 bases, with 6 bases of the junction left unmatched. The DNA for the CDR3 is TGTGCCAGCAGCCGGGGGGGTGGGAAGTACTTC. Its protein product is CASSRGGGKYF.

The chain carries TRBV3-1 (or the pseudogene TRBV3-2) and TRBJ2-3, with 11 nucleotides matching TRBD2. The V gene's germline CDR1 is LGHDT and CDR2 YNNKEL (reference sequence). The V segment lost 1 base and the J segment 2 bases; nucleotides outside the gene matches: 8. The CDR3 consists of 18 residues. The CDR3 nucleotides read TGTGCCAGCAGCCAAGCCCCCGGACTAGCGGGCTACACAGATACGCAGTATTTT. Translated: CASSQAPGLAGYTDTQYF.

This chain links TRBV4-2 with TRBJ2-2; TRBD1 matches at 7 bases. V trimming: 0 bases; J trimming: 4 bases; junction bases outside the gene matches: 11. There are 18 residues in the CDR3. In germline, CDR1 is LGHNA, CDR2 YNFKEQ. CDR3 loop: CASSQEGDGTAVTGELFF. The CDR3 DNA reads as TGTGCCAGCAGCCAAGAAGGAGACGGGACAGCTGTCACCGGGGAGCTGTTTTTT.

CDR3 sequence reads: CASSTPGRGSSYEQYF. DNA of the CDR3: TGTGCCAGCAGTACCCCTGGCAGGGGTAGCTCCTACGAGCAGTACTTC. V gene TRBV28 combines with J gene TRBJ2-7, with D possibly matching TRBD1 (6 bases). V lost 5 bases and J lost 0, with 17 bases in between. The germline gives CDR1 MDHEN, CDR2 SYDVKM. The CDR3 runs to 16 residues.

The chain couples TRBV19 to TRBJ2-1; tentative D call: TRBD2 (6 bases). Germline V gene lookup returns CDR1 LNHDA and CDR2 SQIVND (reference sequence). Trimming took off 6 bases at V and 2 bases at J, with 14 bases between the two ends. The CDR3 is made up of 15 amino acids. The DNA of the CDR3 is TGTGCCAGTAGGGGGGGTGGTGGAACCTACAATGAGCAGTTCTTC. This sequence encodes CASRGGGGTYNEQFF. The full variable domain, with the rest looked up from reference TRBV19 and TRBJ2-1, is DGGITQSPKYLFRKEGQNVTLSCEQNLNHDAMYWYRQDPGQGLRLIYYSQIVNDFQKGDIAEGYSVSREKKESFPLTVTSAQKNPTAFYLCASRGGGGTYNEQFFGPGTRLTVL.

The chain recombines TRBV11-2 with TRBJ2-1; D might be TRBD2 (6 bases). The CDR3 has 15 amino acids. V shed 4 bases and J shed 8 bases, with 18 bases lying between them. CDR1 is SGHAT, CDR2 FQNNGV, per germline. CDR3 in DNA: TGTGCCAGCAGCTCACCCGGGACTTATTCCCATGAGCAGTTCTTC. Protein: CASSSPGTYSHEQFF.

Here the CDR3 reads CASSRGHYNEQFF. CDR3 DNA sequence: TGTGCCAGTTCAAGGGGGCACTACAATGAGCAGTTCTTC. The chain is built from TRBV27 and TRBJ2-1, with TRBD1 identical over 7 bases. The CDR3 spans 13 residues. CDR1 is MNHEY, CDR2 SMNVEV, per germline (reference sequence). V shed 9 bases, J shed 3 bases, and the junction held 5 bases outside the gene matches.

CDR3 coding DNA: TGTGCCACCAGTGATTACCGGACAGGGGACGAGCAGTACTTC. Amino acids: CATSDYRTGDEQYF. The V call is TRBV24-1, the J call TRBJ2-7; 9 nucleotides agree with TRBD1. The junction had 3 bases not matched to a gene; V was cut back by 2 bases and J by 5 bases. The CDR3 loop spans 14 amino acids. Germline values: CDR1 KGHDR, CDR2 SFDVKD.

V usage is TRBV7-2 and J usage is TRBJ1-1, with 9 positions matching TRBD1. The germline gives CDR1 SGHTA, CDR2 FQGNSA. CDR3 length: 14 amino acids. V lost 5 bases, J lost 7 bases, and 8 bases stayed unmatched. CDR3 coding DNA: TGTGCCAGCAGCCTACGGACAGGGGATATTGAAGCTTTCTTT. It translates to CASSLRTGDIEAFF.

The rearrangement joins TRBV5-1 to TRBJ1-1; perhaps TRBD1 as D (5 bases). The length of the CDR3 is 16 residues. Trimming stripped 1 base from V and 13 bases from J, with 26 bases between. In germline, CDR1 is SGHRS, CDR2 YFSETQ. The CDR3 region is CASSLNTFRTTVDVFF. The DNA for the CDR3 is TGCGCCAGCAGCTTGAATACTTTCCGGACGACAGTCGATGTTTTCTTT.

This chain links TRBV27 with TRBJ2-2; TRBD2 agrees at 15 bases. Trimming took 7 bases from V and 1 from J; bases not matched to a gene: 13. There are 20 residues in the CDR3. The germline V gene encodes CDR1 MNHEY and CDR2 SMNVEV (reference sequence). The CDR3 nucleotides read TGTGCCAGCACCCACGGACTAGCGGGAGGGCCGTACGAGAACACCGGGGAGCTGTTTTTT. Translated: CASTHGLAGGPYENTGELFF.

The chain is built from TRBV5-5 and TRBJ1-1, with D hard to call. Germline V gene data show CDR1 as SGHKS and CDR2 as YYEKEE (reference sequence). This CDR3 spans 14 amino acids. With 0 bases removed from V and 1 base from J, the gap between germline ends came to 7 bases. This CDR3 reads CASSLARSNTEAFF. CDR3 DNA: TGTGCCAGCAGCTTGGCACGGTCGAACACTGAAGCTTTCTTT.

The chain carries TRBV9 and TRBJ1-1; TRBD1 aligns across 8 bases. V trimming: 0 bases; J trimming: 4 bases; junction bases outside the gene matches: 2. This CDR3 is built from 14 residues. CDR1 SGDLS and CDR2 YYNGEE come from the germline V gene. As DNA, the CDR3 is TGTGCCAGCAGCGTAGGTGACAGGGGCACTGAAGCTTTCTTT. Its translation: CASSVGDRGTEAFF.

The rearrangement joins TRBV28 to TRBJ1-2; 10 nucleotides match TRBD1. This CDR3 region has 17 residues. Germline CDR1 is MDHEN and CDR2 is SYDVKM. With 2 bases clipped from V and 9 bases from J, the junction kept 15 bases outside the gene matches. The CDR3 DNA is TGTGCCAGCAGTTTAGGGACAGGGGAGTATAGTCGAGTGAGCTACACCTTC. Translating gives CASSLGTGEYSRVSYTF.

The chain has TRBV20-1 and TRBJ2-7, with 7 bases fitting TRBD1. This CDR3 comprises 11 residues. The germline CDR1 and CDR2 sequences are DFQATT and SNEGSKA (reference sequence). V trimming: 6 bases; J trimming: 2 bases; junction bases outside the gene matches: 1. CDR3 DNA sequence: TGCAGTGCAACAGGGGCCTACGAGCAGTACTTC. It yields the protein CSATGAYEQYF.

This rearrangement joins TRBV5-6 to TRBJ2-4; 7 nucleotides align to TRBD2. The CDR3 contains 14 residues. Trimming at V came to 5 bases and at J to 7 bases, leaving 9 bases not matched to a gene. Germline V gene lookup returns CDR1 SGHDT and CDR2 YYEEEE. This CDR3 reads CASSFGLVGNIQYF. In DNA form, the CDR3 reads TGTGCCAGCAGTTTTGGACTAGTCGGGAACATTCAGTACTTC. The whole variable domain, filled in from reference TRBV5-6 and TRBJ2-4, reads DAGVTQSPTHLIKTRGQQVTLRCSPKSGHDTVSWYQQALGQGPQFIFQYYEEEERQRGNFPDRFSGHQFPNYSSELNVNALLLGDSALYLCASSFGLVGNIQYFGAGTRLSVL.

The CDR3 spells CASRRGLSNQPQHF. In DNA, the CDR3 is TGTGCCAGCAGGAGGGGGCTTAGCAATCAGCCCCAGCATTTT. The rearrangement links TRBV28 to TRBJ1-5; 7 nucleotides align to TRBD1. V lost 6 bases and J lost 0; bases outside the gene matches: 2. Germline CDR1 reads MDHEN; CDR2 reads SYDVKM. This CDR3 comprises 14 residues.

The genes are TRBV7-3 and TRBJ2-7; a possible D gene is TRBD1 (5 bases). From germline, CDR1 is SGHTA and CDR2 FQGTGA. This CDR3 comprises 13 residues. V was clipped by 0 bases and J by 5 bases, with 8 bases between them. In nucleotides, the CDR3 is TGTGCCAGCAGCTTAACTCCAGGGCACGAGCAGTACTTC. It specifies CASSLTPGHEQYF.

V gene TRBV30 combines with J gene TRBJ1-2; 7 nucleotides align to TRBD1. The J segment lost 4 bases and the V segment lost 3 bases, leaving 8 bases of the junction unmatched. This CDR3 has 14 amino acids. Germline V gene sequence: CDR1 GTSNPN, CDR2 SVGIG (reference sequence). CDR3 loop: CAWRLQGVFYGYTF. The CDR3 DNA sequence: TGTGCCTGGAGACTCCAGGGGGTTTTCTATGGCTACACCTTC. Full variable domain (missing parts from reference TRBV30 and TRBJ1-2): SQTIHQWPATLVQPVGSPLSLECTVEGTSNPNLYWYRQAAGRGLQLLFYSVGIGQISSEVPQNLSASRPQDRQFILSSKKLLLSDSGFYLCAWRLQGVFYGYTFGSGTRLTVV.

The gene calls are TRBV6-6 and TRBJ2-7; TRBD2 might be the D (6 bases). V was clipped by 6 bases and J by 1 base, with 10 bases between them. The V gene's germline CDR1 is MNHNY and CDR2 SVGAGI (reference sequence). This CDR3 contains 13 residues. CDR3 sequence: CASRNGRSYEQYF. CDR3 DNA: TGTGCCAGCAGAAACGGGAGATCCTACGAGCAGTACTTC.

This chain joins TRBV18 and TRBJ1-4; tentatively, D is TRBD1 (6 bases). V was clipped by 3 bases and J by 3 bases, with 11 bases between them. The CDR3 contains 15 residues. Germline V lookup: CDR1 KGHSH, CDR2 LQKENI. The CDR3 DNA follows: TGTGCCAGCTCACCCCAGGGGTCGGCTAATGAAAAACTGTTTTTT. Translating gives CASSPQGSANEKLFF.

The gene calls are TRBV29-1 and TRBJ2-7; a weak D match, TRBD2 (6 bases). The V and J ends lost 8 bases and 5 bases respectively, with 19 bases between them. The CDR3 is 13 amino acids. Germline V gene data show CDR1 as SQVTM and CDR2 as ANQGSEA. The CDR3: CSFSAGGGDEQYF. The CDR3 region has the DNA TGCAGCTTTTCCGCCGGGGGTGGCGACGAGCAGTACTTC.